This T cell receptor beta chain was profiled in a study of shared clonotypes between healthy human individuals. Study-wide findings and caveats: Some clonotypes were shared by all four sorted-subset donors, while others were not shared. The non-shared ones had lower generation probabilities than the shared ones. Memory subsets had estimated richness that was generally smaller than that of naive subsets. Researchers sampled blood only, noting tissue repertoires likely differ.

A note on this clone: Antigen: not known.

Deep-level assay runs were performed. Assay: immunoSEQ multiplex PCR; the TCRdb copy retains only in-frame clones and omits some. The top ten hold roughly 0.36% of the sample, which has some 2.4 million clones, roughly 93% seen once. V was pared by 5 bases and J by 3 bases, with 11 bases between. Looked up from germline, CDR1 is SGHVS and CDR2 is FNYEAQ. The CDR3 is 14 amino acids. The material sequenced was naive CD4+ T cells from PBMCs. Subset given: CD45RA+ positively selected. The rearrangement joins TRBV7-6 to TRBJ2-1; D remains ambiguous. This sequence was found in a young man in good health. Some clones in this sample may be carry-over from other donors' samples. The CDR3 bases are TGTGCCAGCAGCCCACGGCAGGTCTACAATGAGCAGTTCTTC. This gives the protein CASSPRQVYNEQFF.